A single sample gave rise to the 17 T cell receptor beta chains below, sequenced in a study of cytomegalovirus exposure and HLA in healthy donors. Sequencing used immunoSEQ multiplex PCR; TCRdb keeps in-frame clones, though not all of them. This table holds 110,000 to 150,000 clones, about 94% found once. The sample comprised PBMCs. These receptors originate from a man between 18 and 29 years old in good health and CMV-seropositive.

This sequence joins TRBV5-4 and TRBJ1-1, with 9 bases lining up with TRBD1. CDR1 is SGHNT and CDR2 is YYREEE in the germline V gene (reference sequence). The CDR3 is 15 residues long. V shed 3 bases and J 0 bases; nucleotides not matched to a gene: 3. The CDR3 nucleotides are TGTGCCAGCAGCTGGACAGGGGACATGAACACTGAAGCTTTCTTT. Its translation: CASSWTGDMNTEAFF.

DNA of the CDR3: TGTGCCAGCAGCTTGGGTTATCAGGGGTACACTGAAGCTTTCTTT. Its translation is CASSLGYQGYTEAFF. The chain combines TRBV5-4 with TRBJ1-1, with D perhaps TRBD1 (6 bases). With 0 bases removed from V and 3 bases from J, the gap between germline ends came to 12 bases. Germline V gene lookup returns CDR1 SGHNT and CDR2 YYREEE (reference sequence). This CDR3 spans 15 amino acids.

This chain joins TRBV28 and TRBJ2-6; D call uncertain. The V end was cut by 3 bases, the J end by 0 bases, with 9 bases between. The CDR3 length is 16 residues. Germline CDR1 is MDHEN and CDR2 is SYDVKM. CDR3 residues: CASSFGAYSGANVLTF. The CDR3 nucleotides are TGTGCCAGCAGTTTTGGAGCTTACTCTGGGGCCAACGTCCTGACTTTC.

This clone was recorded once. CDR3 region: CASSQNLGASGSTDTQYF. In DNA, the CDR3 is TGTGCCAGCAGCCAAAACCTCGGAGCTAGCGGTAGCACAGATACGCAGTATTTT. The chain is built from TRBV4-2 and TRBJ2-3; 7 bases line up with TRBD2. The CDR3 consists of 18 residues. CDR1 and CDR2 from the germline V gene are LGHNA and YNFKEQ. The trim removed 2 bases at V and 0 bases at J, leaving 11 bases unmatched.

The chain links TRBV6-1 to TRBJ2-7, with D perhaps matching TRBD1 (5 bases). The CDR3 consists of 13 residues. Trimming shortened V by 3 bases and J by 5 bases, and 11 bases separated the two germline ends. Germline values: CDR1 MNHNS, CDR2 SASEGT. The CDR3 DNA reads as TGTGCCAGCAGTGAGACAGTTCTCGACGAGCAGTACTTC. Translating it yields CASSETVLDEQYF.

The gene calls are TRBV7-3 and TRBJ2-5; D might be TRBD1 (5 bases). V gave up 0 bases and J gave up 4 bases, with 6 bases separating them. Per the germline V gene, CDR1 is SGHTA and CDR2 is FQGTGA. The CDR3 loop spans 13 amino acids. The CDR3 protein is CASSLTGVETQYF. The DNA of the CDR3 is TGTGCCAGCAGCTTAACAGGGGTAGAGACCCAGTACTTC.

V and J are TRBV6-1 and TRBJ1-2; 9 bases map to TRBD1. Germline V gene lookup returns CDR1 MNHNS and CDR2 SASEGT. The ends lost 7 bases at V and 8 bases at J; junction bases unmatched: 5. The CDR3 has 12 amino acids. CDR3 residues: CASTVGTGGYTF. CDR3 bases: TGTGCCAGCACGGTAGGGACAGGGGGCTACACCTTC.

The genes are TRBV19 and TRBJ2-7; TRBD2 matches 13 bases. With V trimmed by 3 bases and J by 6 bases, 14 bases remained unmatched. The length of the CDR3 is 18 residues. Per germline, CDR1 LNHDA and CDR2 SQIVND (reference sequence). The CDR3 region is CASSIVGGTSGKPPEQYF. CDR3 nucleotide sequence: TGTGCCAGTAGTATCGTAGGGGGGACTAGCGGGAAACCTCCCGAGCAGTACTTC. The variable domain in full, completed from reference TRBV19 and TRBJ2-7, reads DGGITQSPKYLFRKEGQNVTLSCEQNLNHDAMYWYRQDPGQGLRLIYYSQIVNDFQKGDIAEGYSVSREKKESFPLTVTSAQKNPTAFYLCASSIVGGTSGKPPEQYFGPGTRLTVT.

The chain's CDR3 is CASSIARTGELFF. Here the CDR3 DNA reads TGTGCCAGTAGTATAGCTAGAACCGGGGAGCTGTTTTTT. The chain uses TRBV19 and TRBJ2-2; D unclear. There are 13 residues in the CDR3. V was trimmed by 1 base and J by 5 bases, leaving 5 bases between them. Germline CDR1 and CDR2: LNHDA and SQIVND (reference sequence).

The CDR3 nucleotides are TGCAGCGTTAACGGGGAGGGGAACTATGGCTACACCTTC. Its translation is CSVNGEGNYGYTF. This chain joins TRBV29-1 and TRBJ1-2, with D possibly being TRBD1 (5 bases). This CDR3 is 13 amino acids long. Germline V gene data show CDR1 as SQVTM and CDR2 as ANQGSEA. With 5 bases removed from V and 2 bases from J, the gap between germline ends came to 12 bases.

Comment on this clone: Within the sample, other DNA sequences also encode this same CDR3. This chain joins TRBV5-1 and TRBJ2-5, with 11 bases matching TRBD1. From germline, CDR1 is SGHRS and CDR2 YFSETQ. V was pared by 2 bases and J by 2 bases, with 2 bases of the junction left unmatched. This CDR3 contains 15 residues. The CDR3 reads CASSLGTGGQETQYF. The CDR3 DNA is TGCGCCAGCAGCTTAGGGACAGGGGGTCAAGAGACCCAGTACTTC.

The table lists this clone with a count of one. The V call is TRBV2, the J call TRBJ1-1, with D maybe TRBD1 (6 bases). This CDR3 has 13 residues. Germline V gene data show CDR1 as SNHLY and CDR2 as FYNNEI. V was pared by 7 bases and J by 3 bases, with 12 bases between. CDR3 loop: CASTGRGDTEAFF. The CDR3 nucleotides read TGTGCCAGCACCGGCAGGGGAGACACTGAAGCTTTCTTT.

The chain joins TRBV6-5 to TRBJ2-2, with D unclear. This CDR3 has 14 amino acids. CDR1 MNHEY and CDR2 SVGAGI come from the germline V gene. The ends were cut back, 5 bases at V and 4 bases at J, with 11 bases in the middle. The CDR3: CASSRTRSTGELFF. CDR3 in DNA: TGTGCCAGCAGTCGTACCCGGAGCACCGGGGAGCTGTTTTTT.

A note on this clone: Additional DNA sequences in this sample encode the identical CDR3. The gene calls are TRBV2 and TRBJ2-3; 14 positions agree with TRBD2. Trimming at V came to 2 bases and at J to 3 bases, leaving 4 bases not matched to a gene. This CDR3 has 17 residues. Germline CDR1 and CDR2: SNHLY and FYNNEI. In nucleotides, the CDR3 is TGTGCCAGCAGTGAATTGGGGACTAGCGGGGGTACAGATACGCAGTATTTT. This sequence encodes CASSELGTSGGTDTQYF.

Worth noting for this clone: In the same sample, other DNA sequences code for this CDR3. CDR3 amino acids: CASSSTGSQETQYF. The CDR3 nucleotides read TGCGCCAGCAGCTCGACAGGATCCCAAGAGACCCAGTACTTC. This sequence joins TRBV5-1 and TRBJ2-5; the D gene is possibly TRBD1 (6 bases). Germline CDR1 is SGHRS and CDR2 is YFSETQ. Trimming shortened V by 3 bases and J by 1 base, and 10 bases separated the two germline ends. This CDR3 contains 14 residues.

The rearrangement joins TRBV11-2 to TRBJ1-2; D call uncertain. V gave up 2 bases and J gave up 2 bases, with 9 bases separating them. CDR3 length: 14 amino acids. Germline V CDR1 and CDR2: SGHAT, FQNNGV. The CDR3, as DNA: TGTGCCAGCAGCTTAACGGCGGTAAACTATGGCTACACCTTC. The encoded protein is CASSLTAVNYGYTF. Looking up the rest from reference TRBV11-2 and TRBJ1-2 gives the full variable domain: EAGVAQSPRYKIIEKRQSVAFWCNPISGHATLYWYQQILGQGPKLLIQFQNNGVVDDSQLPKDRFSAERLKGVDSTLKIQPAKLEDSAVYLCASSLTAVNYGYTFGSGTRLTVV.

The genes are TRBV19 and TRBJ2-7; possibly TRBD2 for D (6 bases). V lost 0 bases to trimming and J lost 7 bases, with 7 bases between them. Germline lookup yields CDR1 LNHDA and CDR2 SQIVND (reference sequence). This CDR3 is 12 amino acids long. The CDR3 nucleotides are TGTGCCAGTAGTATAGATGCGGGAGAGCAGTACTTC. Amino acid sequence: CASSIDAGEQYF.